The clone carrying this T cell receptor beta chain was detected only a few times. This CDR3 region has 15 residues. Germline V gives CDR1 MNHEY, CDR2 SMNVEV (reference sequence). The germline V and J ends were trimmed by 5 bases and 4 bases, with 15 bases remaining between them. This entry is derived from a study of T cells in Graves' hyperthyroidism and ophthalmopathy. Hyperthyroidism of Graves' type that showed no ophthalmopathy progression within 18 months was stable. RNA transcripts gave rise to amplified TCR beta CDR3 regions. First-round RT-PCR with HTBI primers amplified the TCR CDR3 region. Via MiXCR, TCRdb re-called the multiplex PCR reads, giving one row per CDR3 protein. The sample contains hundreds of thousands of distinct CDR3 sequences, 12% to 15% of which appear only once.

The rearrangement uses TRBV27 and TRBJ1-5; a weak D match, TRBD1 (5 bases). This clonotype was obtained from a woman under 30 with Graves' hyperthyroidism. Sequences were obtained from blood. In nucleotides, the CDR3 is TGTGCCAGCAGTCACTATTACCAGGGAAATCAGCCCCAGCATTTT. It specifies CASSHYYQGNQPQHF.